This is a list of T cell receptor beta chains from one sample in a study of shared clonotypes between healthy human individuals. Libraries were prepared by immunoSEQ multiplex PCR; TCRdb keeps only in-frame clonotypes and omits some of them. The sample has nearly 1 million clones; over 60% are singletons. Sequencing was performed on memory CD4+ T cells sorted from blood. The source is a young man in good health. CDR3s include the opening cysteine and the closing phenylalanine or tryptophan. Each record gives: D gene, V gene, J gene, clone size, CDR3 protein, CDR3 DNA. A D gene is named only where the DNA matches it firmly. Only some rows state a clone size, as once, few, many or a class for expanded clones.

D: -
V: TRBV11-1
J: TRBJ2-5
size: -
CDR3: CASSLRIQETQYF
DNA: TGTGCCAGCAGCTTACGAATCCAAGAGACCCAGTACTTC

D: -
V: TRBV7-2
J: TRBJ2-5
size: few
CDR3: CASSLWSSQETQYF
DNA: TGTGCCAGCAGCTTATGGAGTAGCCAAGAGACCCAGTACTTC

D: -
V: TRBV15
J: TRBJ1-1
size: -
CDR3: CATSRDRSQRGTEAFF
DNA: TGTGCCACCAGCAGAGATAGGAGTCAGAGGGGCACTGAAGCTTTCTTT

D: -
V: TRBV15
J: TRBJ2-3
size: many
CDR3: CATSRGNGGVTDTQYF
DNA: TGTGCCACCAGCAGAGGTAACGGCGGGGTCACAGATACGCAGTATTTT

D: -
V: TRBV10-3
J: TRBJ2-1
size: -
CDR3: CAISGPPSSYNEQFF
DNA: TGTGCCATCAGTGGGCCTCCGAGCTCCTACAATGAGCAGTTCTTC

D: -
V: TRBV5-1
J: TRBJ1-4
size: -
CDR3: CASSLATATNEKLFF
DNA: TGCGCCAGCAGCTTGGCGACGGCAACTAATGAAAAACTGTTTTTT

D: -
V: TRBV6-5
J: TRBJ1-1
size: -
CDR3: CASRRQTVRNTEAFF
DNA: TGTGCCAGCAGGAGACAGACTGTCCGGAACACTGAAGCTTTCTTT

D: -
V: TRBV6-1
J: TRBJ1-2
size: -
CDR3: CASSEIWGGGYTF
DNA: TGTGCCAGCAGTGAAATCTGGGGGGGTGGCTACACCTTC

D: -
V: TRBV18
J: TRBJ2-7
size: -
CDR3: CASSPSTGTYEQYF
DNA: TGTGCCAGCTCACCTTCAACAGGGACCTACGAGCAGTACTTC

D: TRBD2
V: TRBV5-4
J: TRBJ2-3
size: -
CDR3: CASSPAGGVDTQYF
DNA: TGTGCCAGCAGCCCAGCGGGAGGAGTTGATACGCAGTATTTT

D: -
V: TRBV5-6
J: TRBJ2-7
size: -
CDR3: CASSLGHIGYEQYF
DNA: TGTGCCAGCAGCTTGGGACACATCGGCTACGAGCAGTACTTC

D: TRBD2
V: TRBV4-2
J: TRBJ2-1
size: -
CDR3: CASSQDPGGGSYNEQFF
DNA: TGTGCCAGCAGCCAAGATCCCGGGGGGGGCTCCTACAATGAGCAGTTCTTC

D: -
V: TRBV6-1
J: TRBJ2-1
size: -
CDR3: CASSADLVGVIRLF
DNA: TGTGCCAGCAGCGCCGACTTAGTAGGGGTTATTCGCCTCTTC

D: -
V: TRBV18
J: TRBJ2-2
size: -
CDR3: CASSPKWGTAGELFF
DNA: TGTGCCAGCTCGCCCAAGTGGGGTACGGCCGGGGAGCTGTTTTTT

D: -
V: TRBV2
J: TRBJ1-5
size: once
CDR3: CASRAGNSRSNQPQHF
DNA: TGTGCCAGCAGGGCAGGGAATTCGCGGAGCAATCAGCCCCAGCATTTT

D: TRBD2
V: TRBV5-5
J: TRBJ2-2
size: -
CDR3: CASSATSGGNTGELFF
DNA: TGTGCCAGCAGCGCGACTAGCGGGGGGAACACCGGGGAGCTGTTTTTT

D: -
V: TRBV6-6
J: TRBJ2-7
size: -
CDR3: CASSQGAREQYF
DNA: TGTGCCAGCAGCCAGGGCGCTCGGGAGCAGTACTTC

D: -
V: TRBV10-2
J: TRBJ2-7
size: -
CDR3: CASSDGRGRPEQYF
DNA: TGCGCCAGCAGTGACGGACGGGGCCGACCCGAGCAGTACTTC

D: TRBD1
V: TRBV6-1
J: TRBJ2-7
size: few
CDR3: CASSELLGTVYEQYF
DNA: TGTGCCAGCAGTGAGCTATTAGGGACAGTCTACGAGCAGTACTTC

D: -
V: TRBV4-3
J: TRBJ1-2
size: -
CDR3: CASSQESGAFYGYTF
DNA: TGCGCCAGCAGCCAAGAGAGCGGGGCCTTCTATGGCTACACCTTC

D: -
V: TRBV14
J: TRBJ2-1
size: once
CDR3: CASSQDSSLGVRDEQFF
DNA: TGTGCCAGCAGCCAAGATTCGTCCTTAGGGGTGAGGGATGAGCAGTTCTTC

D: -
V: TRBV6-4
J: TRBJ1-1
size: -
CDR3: CASSDEGGALKLFF
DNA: TGTGCCAGCAGTGACGAGGGAGGGGCACTGAAGCTTTTCTTT

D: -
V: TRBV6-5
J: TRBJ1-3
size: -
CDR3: CASSIGVSGNTIYF
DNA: TGTGCCAGTTCTATTGGGGTCTCTGGAAACACCATATATTTT

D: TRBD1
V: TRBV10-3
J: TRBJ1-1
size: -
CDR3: CATQKGTANTEAFF
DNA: TGTGCCACTCAGAAGGGGACAGCGAACACTGAAGCTTTCTTT

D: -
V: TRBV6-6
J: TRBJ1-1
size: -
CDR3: CASSETRFTEAFF
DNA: TGTGCCAGCAGCGAAACAAGGTTCACTGAAGCTTTCTTT

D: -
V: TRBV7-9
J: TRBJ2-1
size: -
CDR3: CASSGYRTAPMFF
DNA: TGTGCCAGCAGCGGATACCGGACAGCCCCAATGTTCTTC

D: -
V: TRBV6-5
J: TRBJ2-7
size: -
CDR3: CASSYSGVSSYEQYF
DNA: TGTGCCAGCAGTTACTCGGGGGTCAGCTCCTACGAGCAGTACTTC

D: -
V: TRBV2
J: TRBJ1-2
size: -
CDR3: CASRGPHGDGYGYTF
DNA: TGTGCCAGCCGAGGACCCCACGGAGATGGCTATGGCTACACCTTC

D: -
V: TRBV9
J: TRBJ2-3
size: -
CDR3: CASSVEPTSTDTQYF
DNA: TGTGCCAGCAGCGTAGAGCCGACAAGCACAGATACGCAGTATTTT

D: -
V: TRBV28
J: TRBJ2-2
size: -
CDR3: CASSPYEGNTGELFF
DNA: TGTGCCAGCAGTCCGTACGAGGGGAACACCGGGGAGCTGTTTTTT

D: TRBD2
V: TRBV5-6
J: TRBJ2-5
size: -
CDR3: CASGAGGPSETQYF
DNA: TGTGCCAGCGGAGCGGGGGGGCCCAGTGAGACCCAGTACTTC

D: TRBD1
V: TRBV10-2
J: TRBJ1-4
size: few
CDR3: CASRDGQGSEKLFF
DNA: TGCGCCAGCAGGGATGGACAGGGAAGTGAAAAACTGTTTTTT

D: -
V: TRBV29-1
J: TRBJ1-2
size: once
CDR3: CSVGFPRHYGYTF
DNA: TGCAGCGTTGGTTTTCCCCGTCACTATGGCTACACCTTC

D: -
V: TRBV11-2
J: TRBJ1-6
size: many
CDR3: CASSLIAGHSPLHF
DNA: TGTGCCAGCAGCTTAATTGCGGGGCATTCACCCCTCCACTTT

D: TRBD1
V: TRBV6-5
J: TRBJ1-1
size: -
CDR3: CASRTDRGMNTEAFF
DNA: TGTGCCAGCAGGACGGACAGGGGGATGAACACTGAAGCTTTCTTT

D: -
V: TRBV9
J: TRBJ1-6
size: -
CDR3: CASSATTRGDSPLHF
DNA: TGTGCCAGCAGCGCGACGACAAGGGGCGATTCACCCCTCCACTTT

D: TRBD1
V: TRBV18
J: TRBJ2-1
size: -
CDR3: CASSPGQVNNEQFF
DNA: TGTGCCAGCTCACCCGGACAGGTGAACAATGAGCAGTTCTTC

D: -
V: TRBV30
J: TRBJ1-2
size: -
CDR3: CACTGGLRANYGYTF
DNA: TGTGCCTGCACCGGAGGTCTGAGGGCTAACTATGGCTACACCTTC

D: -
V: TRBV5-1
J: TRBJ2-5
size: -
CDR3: CASSLVAGSQQETQYF
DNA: TGCGCCAGCAGCTTGGTGGCGGGGAGCCAACAAGAGACCCAGTACTTC

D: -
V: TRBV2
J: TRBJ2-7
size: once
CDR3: CASSDRVPYEQYF
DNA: TGTGCCAGCAGTGACAGGGTTCCTTACGAGCAGTACTTC

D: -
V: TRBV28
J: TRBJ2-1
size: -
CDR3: CASSAGSGNSYNEQFF
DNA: TGTGCCAGCAGCGCGGGGAGCGGCAACTCCTACAATGAGCAGTTCTTC

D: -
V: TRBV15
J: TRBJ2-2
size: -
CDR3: CATSWGSTGELFF
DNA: TGTGCCACCAGTTGGGGGAGCACCGGGGAGCTGTTTTTT

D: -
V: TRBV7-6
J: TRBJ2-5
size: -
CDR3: CASSQGETQYF
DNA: TGTGCCAGCAGCCAGGGCGAGACCCAGTACTTC

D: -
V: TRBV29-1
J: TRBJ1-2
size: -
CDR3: CSVVRNYGYTF
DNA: TGCAGCGTTGTGCGGAACTATGGCTACACCTTC

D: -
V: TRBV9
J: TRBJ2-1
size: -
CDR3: CASSGGFNEQFF
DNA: TGTGCCAGCAGCGGGGGGTTTAATGAGCAGTTCTTC

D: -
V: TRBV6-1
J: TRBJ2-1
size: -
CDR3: CASTIPATYNEQFF
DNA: TGTGCCAGCACCATCCCAGCTACCTACAATGAGCAGTTCTTC

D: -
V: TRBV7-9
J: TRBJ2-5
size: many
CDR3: CASSLKGPQETQYF
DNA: TGTGCCAGCAGCTTAAAGGGGCCCCAAGAGACCCAGTACTTC

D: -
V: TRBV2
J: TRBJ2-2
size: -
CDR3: CASRLTGYTGELFF
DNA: TGTGCCAGCAGACTGACAGGATACACCGGGGAGCTGTTTTTT

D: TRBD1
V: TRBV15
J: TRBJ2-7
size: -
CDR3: CATSRTFSGQGYEQYF
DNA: TGTGCCACCAGCAGAACTTTTTCGGGACAGGGCTACGAGCAGTACTTC

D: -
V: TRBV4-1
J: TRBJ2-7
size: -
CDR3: CASSQDLANPYEQYF
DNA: TGCGCCAGCAGCCAAGATCTTGCGAACCCCTACGAGCAGTACTTC

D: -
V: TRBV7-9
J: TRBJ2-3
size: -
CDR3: CASSLDSPDTQYF
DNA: TGTGCCAGCAGCTTGGACAGTCCAGATACGCAGTATTTT

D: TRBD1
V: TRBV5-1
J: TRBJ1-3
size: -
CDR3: CASSSGTASGNTIYF
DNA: TGCGCCAGCAGCAGTGGGACAGCCTCTGGAAACACCATATATTTT

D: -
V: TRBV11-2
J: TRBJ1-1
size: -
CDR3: CASSFTGLTEAFF
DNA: TGTGCCAGCAGCTTCACAGGGCTCACTGAAGCTTTCTTT